The 11 T cell receptor beta chains reported below all come from one sample, sequenced in a study of cytomegalovirus exposure and HLA in healthy donors. Primers included in the PCR were 60 Vbeta and 13 Jbeta primers. Profiling relied on immunoSEQ multiplex PCR, and the TCRdb table lists in-frame clones only, not all of them. The sample lists about 70,000 clones, roughly 90% seen once, with 2% in the top ten. The sequenced material came from PBMCs. The receptors come from a woman aged 25 to 39 in good health and CMV-seronegative.

V and J are TRBV5-1 and TRBJ1-4; 9 bases are shared with TRBD1. The CDR3 runs to 15 residues. CDR1 SGHRS and CDR2 YFSETQ come from the germline V gene. V gave up 2 bases and J gave up 4 bases; unmatched junction bases: 3. CDR3 amino acids: CASSLRQGDNEKLFF. The CDR3 DNA follows: TGCGCCAGCAGCTTAAGACAGGGGGATAATGAAAAACTGTTTTTT.

V gene TRBV27 combines with J gene TRBJ1-5; 8 bases map to TRBD1. The CDR3 is 13 amino acids. Trimming took 6 bases from V and 6 from J; bases not matched to a gene: 4. The germline gives CDR1 MNHEY, CDR2 SMNVEV (reference sequence). CDR3 in amino acids: CASRLTGAQPQHF. In DNA form, the CDR3 reads TGTGCCAGCAGGCTGACAGGGGCTCAGCCCCAGCATTTT.

V is TRBV6-4 and J is TRBJ1-4; the D is unclear. The V gene lost 6 bases and the J gene lost 1 base, with 12 bases spanning the gap. This CDR3 contains 15 residues. Germline CDR1 and CDR2: MRHNA and SNTAGT. CDR3: CASSLQFGTNEKLFF. The CDR3 DNA reads TGTGCCAGCAGCCTACAGTTCGGAACTAATGAAAAACTGTTTTTT.

This chain uses TRBV7-2 with TRBJ1-1; maybe TRBD1 (6 bases). The V end lost 5 bases, the J end lost 11 bases, and 21 bases lay between the germline ends. There are 14 residues in the CDR3. Germline lookup yields CDR1 SGHTA and CDR2 FQGNSA. CDR3: CASSPLGGLNGAFF. The CDR3 DNA follows: TGTGCCAGCAGCCCGCTGGGGGGGCTAAACGGCGCTTTCTTT.

This clone has more than one count but fewer than ten. The CDR3 loop is CASSVPGQGRDIQYF. The CDR3 DNA follows: TGTGCCAGCAGTGTTCCGGGACAGGGTAGGGACATTCAGTACTTC. The gene calls are TRBV6-6 and TRBJ2-4; 9 nucleotides agree with TRBD1. There are 15 residues in the CDR3. V was pared by 5 bases and J by 8 bases, with 10 bases of the junction left unmatched. Germline V gene lookup returns CDR1 MNHNY and CDR2 SVGAGI (reference sequence).

This rearrangement joins TRBV7-2 to TRBJ2-2, with 13 bases aligning to TRBD2. The CDR3 extends over 18 amino acids. Germline assignment: CDR1 SGHTA and CDR2 FQGNSA. Trimming took 5 bases from V and 7 from J; bases not matched to a gene: 13. The CDR3 DNA sequence: TGTGCCAGCAGCCAAACCCTACTAGCGGGAGGGCGAAGCGGGGAGCTGTTTTTT. It yields the protein CASSQTLLAGGRSGELFF.

The chain is built from TRBV19 and TRBJ1-1; D may be TRBD1 (5 bases). V lost 3 bases and J lost 4, with 12 bases in between. Germline CDR1 is LNHDA and CDR2 is SQIVND (reference sequence). The CDR3 loop spans 14 amino acids. CDR3 in amino acids: CASSILGPGTEAFF. The CDR3 DNA follows: TGTGCCAGTAGTATCTTGGGGCCCGGCACTGAAGCTTTCTTT.

V is TRBV7-9 and J is TRBJ1-1; 8 positions agree with TRBD1. CDR1 is SEHNR and CDR2 is FQNEAQ in the germline V gene (reference sequence). The CDR3 spans 17 residues. After removal of 4 bases from V and 5 bases from J, the junction contained 15 bases not matched to a gene. This CDR3 is CASSSTIRDRRDTEAFF. The CDR3 coding sequence is TGTGCCAGCAGCTCCACCATCCGGGACAGGAGGGATACTGAAGCTTTCTTT.

The gene calls are TRBV19 and TRBJ2-7; 9 bases agree with TRBD1. Germline CDR1 reads LNHDA; CDR2 reads SQIVND (reference sequence). The trim removed 5 bases at V and 4 bases at J, leaving 9 bases unmatched. There are 15 residues in the CDR3. The CDR3 region is CASSFLTGGDYEQYF. The CDR3 bases are TGTGCCAGTAGTTTCCTGACAGGGGGGGATTACGAGCAGTACTTC. The full variable domain, its missing parts supplied by reference TRBV19 and TRBJ2-7, is DGGITQSPKYLFRKEGQNVTLSCEQNLNHDAMYWYRQDPGQGLRLIYYSQIVNDFQKGDIAEGYSVSREKKESFPLTVTSAQKNPTAFYLCASSFLTGGDYEQYFGPGTRLTVT.

The rearrangement joins TRBV4-1 to TRBJ2-1; 8 bases align to TRBD2. From germline, CDR1 is MGHRA and CDR2 YSYEKL. V was pared by 4 bases and J by 5 bases, with 7 bases of the junction left unmatched. The CDR3 spans 15 residues. CDR3 in DNA: TGCGCCAGCAGCCCCCGGACTAGCAGTGACAATGAGCAGTTCTTC. It specifies CASSPRTSSDNEQFF.

This chain joins TRBV11-3 and TRBJ1-3, with D possibly being TRBD1 (5 bases). Trimming took 2 bases from V and 2 from J, leaving 10 bases between them. Germline CDR1 and CDR2: SGHNT and YENEEA. The CDR3 sequence is 15 residues long. Written as DNA, the CDR3 is TGTGCCAGCAGCTTATCAGGGATCGCTGGAAACACCATATATTTT. Amino acid sequence: CASSLSGIAGNTIYF.